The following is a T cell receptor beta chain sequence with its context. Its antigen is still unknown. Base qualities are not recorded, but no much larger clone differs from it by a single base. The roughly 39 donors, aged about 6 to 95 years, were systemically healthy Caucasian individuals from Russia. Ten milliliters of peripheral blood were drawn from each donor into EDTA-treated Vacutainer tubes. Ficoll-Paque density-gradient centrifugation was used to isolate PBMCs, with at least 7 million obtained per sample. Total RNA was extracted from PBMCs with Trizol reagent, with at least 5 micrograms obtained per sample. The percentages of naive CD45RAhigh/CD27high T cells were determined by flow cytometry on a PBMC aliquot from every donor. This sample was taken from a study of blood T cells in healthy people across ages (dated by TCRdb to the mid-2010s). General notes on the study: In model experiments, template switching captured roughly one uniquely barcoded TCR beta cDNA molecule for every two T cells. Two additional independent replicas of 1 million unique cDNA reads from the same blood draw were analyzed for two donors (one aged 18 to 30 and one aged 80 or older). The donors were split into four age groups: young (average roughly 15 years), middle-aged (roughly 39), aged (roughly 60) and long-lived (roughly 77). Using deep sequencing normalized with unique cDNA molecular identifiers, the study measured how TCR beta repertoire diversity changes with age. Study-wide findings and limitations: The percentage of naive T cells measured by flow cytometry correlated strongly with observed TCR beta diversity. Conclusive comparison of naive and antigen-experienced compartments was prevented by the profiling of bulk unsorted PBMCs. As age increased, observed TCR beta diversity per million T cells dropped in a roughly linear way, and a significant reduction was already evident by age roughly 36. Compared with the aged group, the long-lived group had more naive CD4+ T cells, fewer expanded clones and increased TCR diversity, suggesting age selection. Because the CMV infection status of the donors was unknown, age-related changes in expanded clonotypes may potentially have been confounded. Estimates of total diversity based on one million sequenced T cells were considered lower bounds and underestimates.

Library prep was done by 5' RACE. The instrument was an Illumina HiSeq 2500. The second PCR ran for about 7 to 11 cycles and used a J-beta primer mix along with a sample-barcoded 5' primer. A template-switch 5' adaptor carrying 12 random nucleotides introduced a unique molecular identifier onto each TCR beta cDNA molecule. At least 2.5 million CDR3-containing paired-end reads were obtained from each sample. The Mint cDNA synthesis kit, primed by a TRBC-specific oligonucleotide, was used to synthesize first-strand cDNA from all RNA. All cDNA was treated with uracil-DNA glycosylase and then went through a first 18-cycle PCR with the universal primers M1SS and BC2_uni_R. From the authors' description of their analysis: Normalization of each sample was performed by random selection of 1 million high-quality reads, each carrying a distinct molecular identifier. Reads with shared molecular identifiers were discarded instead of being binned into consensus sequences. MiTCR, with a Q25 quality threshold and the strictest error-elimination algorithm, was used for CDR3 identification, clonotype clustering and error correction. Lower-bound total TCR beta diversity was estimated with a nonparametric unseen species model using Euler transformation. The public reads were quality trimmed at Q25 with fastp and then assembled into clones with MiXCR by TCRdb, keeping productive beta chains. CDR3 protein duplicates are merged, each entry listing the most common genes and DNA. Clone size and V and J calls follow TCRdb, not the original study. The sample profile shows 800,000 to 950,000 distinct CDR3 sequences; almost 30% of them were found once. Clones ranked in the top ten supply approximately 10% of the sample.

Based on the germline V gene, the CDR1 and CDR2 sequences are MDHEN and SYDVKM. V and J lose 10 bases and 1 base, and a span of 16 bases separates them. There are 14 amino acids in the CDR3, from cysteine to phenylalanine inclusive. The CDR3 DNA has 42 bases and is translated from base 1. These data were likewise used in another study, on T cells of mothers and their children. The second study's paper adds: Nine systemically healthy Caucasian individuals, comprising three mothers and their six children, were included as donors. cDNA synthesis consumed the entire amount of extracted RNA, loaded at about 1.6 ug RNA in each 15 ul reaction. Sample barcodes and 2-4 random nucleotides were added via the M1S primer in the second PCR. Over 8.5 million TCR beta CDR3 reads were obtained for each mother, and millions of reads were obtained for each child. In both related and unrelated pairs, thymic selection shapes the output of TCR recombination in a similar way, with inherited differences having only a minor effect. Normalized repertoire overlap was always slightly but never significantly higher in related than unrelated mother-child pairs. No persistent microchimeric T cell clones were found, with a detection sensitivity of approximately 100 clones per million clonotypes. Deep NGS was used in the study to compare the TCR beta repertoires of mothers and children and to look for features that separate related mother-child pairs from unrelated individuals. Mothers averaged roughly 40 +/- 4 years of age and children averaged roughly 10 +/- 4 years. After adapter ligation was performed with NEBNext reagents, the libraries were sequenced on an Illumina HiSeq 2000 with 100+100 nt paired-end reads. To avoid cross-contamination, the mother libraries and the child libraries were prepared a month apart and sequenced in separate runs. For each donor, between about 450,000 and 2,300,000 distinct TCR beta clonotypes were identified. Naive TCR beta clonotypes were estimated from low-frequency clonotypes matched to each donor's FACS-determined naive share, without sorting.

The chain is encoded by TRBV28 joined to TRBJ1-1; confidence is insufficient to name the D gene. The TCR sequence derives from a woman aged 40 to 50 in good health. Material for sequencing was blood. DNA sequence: TGTGCCATCTTCCCCGGGTTAGCGAACACTGAAGCTTTCTTT. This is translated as CAIFPGLANTEAFF.